The clone carrying this T cell receptor beta chain was seen only once. The data were taken from a study of blood T cell repertoires in COVID-19. About the research overall: Samples representing acute and convalescent COVID-19 were sourced from the United States, Italy and Spain. PBMCs, B-cell-depleted T cells, or T cells provided the cDNA or gDNA that made up the material.

This CDR3 is built from 15 residues. Per the germline V gene, CDR1 is SGHTA and CDR2 is FQGNSA. The V segment lost 6 bases and the J segment 7 bases; nucleotides outside the gene matches: 10. Per the authors' pipeline: Amplified reference gene primers provided the basis for estimating nucleated cell counts. Sequencing used immunoSEQ multiplex PCR; TCRdb keeps in-frame clones, though not all of them. That table furnishes V, J and clone size, whereas the DNA furnished D and trimming. The repertoire holds approximately 470,000 clones, with approximately 90% as singletons. Participants were placed into cohorts based on the clinical history they reported.

The chain recombines TRBV7-2 with TRBJ2-1; 9 bases line up with TRBD2. The sample comprised PBMCs or T cells enriched from blood (not recorded which). The TCR sequence derives from a young woman who had recovered from COVID-19. The CDR3 protein is CASSLTGTSSNEQFF. The CDR3 DNA reads TGTGCCAGCAGTCTAACCGGGACTAGCTCTAATGAGCAGTTCTTC. Looking up the rest from reference TRBV7-2 and TRBJ2-1 gives the full variable domain: GAGVSQSPSNKVTEKGKDVELRCDPISGHTALYWYRQSLGQGLEFLIYFQGNSAPDKSGLPSDRFSAERTGGSVSTLTIQRTQQEDSAVYLCASSLTGTSSNEQFFGPGTRLTVL.